The 11 T cell receptor beta chains presented below share a single source sample, sequenced in a study of T cells in Graves' hyperthyroidism and ophthalmopathy. Amplification of TCR beta CDR3 regions was performed using RNA transcripts as template. Initially, a first-round RT-PCR of the TCR CDR3 employed the HTBI primer set. MiXCR was run by TCRdb on the multiplex PCR reads, yielding one entry per CDR3 protein. This sample carries around 560,000 distinct CDR3 sequences, 16% of them seen once, and the ten largest clones take approximately 20%. The sequenced material came from blood. These receptors came from a woman younger than 30 with Graves' hyperthyroidism.

Concerning this clonotype itself: This may stem from a read error, because a much larger clone lies one nucleotide away. The rearrangement joins TRBV12-3 or TRBV12-4 to TRBJ2-7; tentatively, D is TRBD1 (6 bases). The CDR3 contains 13 residues. CDR3 residues: CASGLSQGNEQYF. Written as DNA, the CDR3 is TGTGCCAGCGGTTTGTCACAGGGTAACGAGCAGTACTTC.

This clonotype was recorded at least ten times. This chain joins TRBV30 and TRBJ1-6; D uncertain. Germline values: CDR1 GTSNPN, CDR2 SVGIG (reference sequence). This CDR3 spans 13 amino acids. V lost 1 base to trimming and J lost 5 bases, with 6 bases between them. The CDR3 region is CAWSGTNNSPLHF. The CDR3, as DNA: TGTGCCTGGAGTGGGACGAATAATTCACCCCTCCACTTT.

The chain is built from TRBV9 and TRBJ1-5, with D uncertain. V lost 0 bases, J lost 0 bases, and 7 bases lay in between. CDR1 is SGDLS, CDR2 YYNGEE, per germline. The CDR3 is made up of 15 amino acids. This chain's CDR3 is CASSVGRDSNQPQHF. The CDR3 DNA is TGTGCCAGCAGCGTAGGCAGAGATAGCAATCAGCCCCAGCATTTT.

This clonotype was counted at least ten times. The rearrangement links TRBV11-3 to TRBJ2-5; D uncertain. This CDR3 spans 14 amino acids. Between the trimmed V and J ends, which lost 2 bases and 5 bases, there was a span of 12 bases. Germline loops: CDR1 SGHNT, CDR2 YENEEA. The CDR3 sequence is CASSLSGSSETQYF. The CDR3 DNA sequence: TGTGCCAGCAGCTTATCGGGTTCTTCGGAGACCCAGTACTTC. Based on the CDR3 plus reference TRBV11-3 and TRBJ2-5, the full variable domain is EAGVVQSPRYKIIEKKQPVAFWCNPISGHNTLYWYLQNLGQGPELLIRYENEEAVDDSQLPKDRFSAERLKGVDSTLKIQPAELGDSAVYLCASSLSGSSETQYFGPGTRLLVL.

This clonotype has only a few counts. This could be a read error, since a much larger clone is one nucleotide away. Since no conserved phenylalanine or tryptophan closes the CDR3, a read error is the likely cause. The genes are TRBV7-3 and TRBJ1-6; weak D call: TRBD1 (5 bases). Germline V gene data show CDR1 as SGHTA and CDR2 as FQGTGA. The CDR3 extends over 13 amino acids. Trimming removed 6 bases at V and 7 bases at J, with 10 bases between. For the CDR3, the DNA is TGTGCCAGCAGTTCGGGGGTGAATTCACCCCTCCACCTT. As protein: CASSSGVNSPLHL.

This clonotype was seen a few times. This sequence joins TRBV9 and TRBJ1-2; the D gene is possibly TRBD1 (5 bases). CDR1 and CDR2 (germline): SGDLS, YYNGEE. This CDR3 region has 18 residues. Trimming removed 5 bases from V and 0 bases from J, with 23 bases in between. The CDR3 loop is CASSPDISTPRPNYGYTF. In nucleotides, the CDR3 is TGTGCCAGCAGTCCGGACATCTCGACCCCGAGGCCTAACTATGGCTACACCTTC.

This clonotype was seen at least ten times. This rearrangement joins TRBV2 to TRBJ1-3; weak D call: TRBD1 (6 bases). Germline V gene sequence: CDR1 SNHLY, CDR2 FYNNEI. The germline V and J ends were trimmed by 10 bases and 0 bases, with 13 bases remaining between them. This CDR3 has 14 amino acids. The CDR3 is CATGGGPSGNTIYF. CDR3 nucleotides: TGTGCCACCGGGGGCGGACCCTCTGGAAACACCATATATTTT.

This clonotype came up many times. The gene calls are TRBV12-3 or TRBV12-4 and TRBJ2-3; the D call may be TRBD1 or TRBD2 (6 bases each). Trimming shortened V by 1 base and J by 2 bases, and 10 bases separated the two germline ends. This CDR3 spans 15 amino acids. The CDR3 protein is CASSLGGTTTDTQYF. The CDR3, as DNA: TGTGCCAGCAGTTTAGGCGGGACAACCACAGATACGCAGTATTTT.

This clonotype was picked up many times. This sequence joins TRBV20-1 and TRBJ2-3, with 14 bases matching TRBD2. Germline-derived CDR1 and CDR2 are DFQATT and SNEGSKA (reference sequence). CDR3 length: 17 amino acids. Germline trimming cut 6 bases from V and 4 bases from J; bases unmatched to any gene: 12. CDR3 amino acids: CSAAGLAGGPVPDTQYF. Here the CDR3 DNA reads TGCAGTGCCGCTGGACTAGCGGGGGGCCCGGTCCCAGATACGCAGTATTTT.

On this clonotype: Possible read error: a much larger clone is one base away. This chain uses TRBV18 with TRBJ2-2; D is unclear. CDR3 length: 12 residues. Trimming took 10 bases from V and 3 from J, leaving 9 bases between them. The germline CDR1 and CDR2 sequences are KGHSH and LQKENI. The CDR3 DNA sequence: TGTGCCACCCCCAGGTACACCGGGGAGCTGTTTTTT. Its protein is CATPRYTGELFF. Drawing the rest from reference TRBV18 and TRBJ2-2, the complete variable domain is NAGVMQNPRHLVRRRGQEARLRCSPMKGHSHVYWYRQLPEEGLKFMVYLQKENIIDESGMPKERFSAEFPKEGPSILRIQQVVRGDSAAYFCATPRYTGELFFGEGSRLTVL.

A note on this clonotype: A much larger clone is a single base away; this may be a read error. The chain uses TRBV27 and TRBJ2-4; 9 bases are shared with TRBD2. Germline V gives CDR1 MNHEY, CDR2 SMNVEV (reference sequence). CDR3 length: 14 amino acids. V trimming: 6 bases; J trimming: 5 bases; junction bases outside the gene matches: 5. Written as DNA, the CDR3 is TGTGCCAGCAGGCGGGGGGGCCTCGAAAACATTCAGTACTTC. It is translated as CASRRGGLENIQYF.